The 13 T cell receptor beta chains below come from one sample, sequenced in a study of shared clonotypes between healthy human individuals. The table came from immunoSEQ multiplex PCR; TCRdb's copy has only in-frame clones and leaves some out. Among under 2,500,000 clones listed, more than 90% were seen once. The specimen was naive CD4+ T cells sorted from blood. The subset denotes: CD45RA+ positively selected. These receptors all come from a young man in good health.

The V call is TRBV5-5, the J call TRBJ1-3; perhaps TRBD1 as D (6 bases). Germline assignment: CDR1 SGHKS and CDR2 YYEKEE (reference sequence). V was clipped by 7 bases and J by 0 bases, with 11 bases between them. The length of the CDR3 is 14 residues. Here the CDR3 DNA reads TGTGCCAGCCAGGGGATTATCTCTGGAAACACCATATATTTT. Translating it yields CASQGIISGNTIYF.

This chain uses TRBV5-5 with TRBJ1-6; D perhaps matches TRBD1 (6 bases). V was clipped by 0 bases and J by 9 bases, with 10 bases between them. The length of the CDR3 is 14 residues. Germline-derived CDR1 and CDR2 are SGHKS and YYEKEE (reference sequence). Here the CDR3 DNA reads TGTGCCAGCAGCTTGGACAGGGTGGGTTCACCCCTCCACTTT. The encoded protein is CASSLDRVGSPLHF. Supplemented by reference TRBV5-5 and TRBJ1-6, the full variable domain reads DAGVTQSPTHLIKTRGQQVTLRCSPISGHKSVSWYQQVLGQGPQFIFQYYEKEERGRGNFPDRFSARQFPNYSSELNVNALLLGDSALYLCASSLDRVGSPLHFGNGTRLTVT.

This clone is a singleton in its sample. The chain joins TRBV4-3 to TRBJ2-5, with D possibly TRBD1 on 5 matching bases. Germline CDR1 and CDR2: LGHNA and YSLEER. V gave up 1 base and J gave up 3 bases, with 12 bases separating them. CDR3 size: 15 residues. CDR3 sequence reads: CASSQAVTDKETQYF. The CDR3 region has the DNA TGCGCCAGCAGCCAAGCTGTGACAGACAAAGAGACCCAGTACTTC.

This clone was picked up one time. CDR3 DNA: TGTGCCAGCAACCCGCCGGGACAGGGAACAGCTTTCTTT. It yields the protein CASNPPGQGTAFF. This chain joins TRBV6-5 and TRBJ1-1; 9 bases match TRBD1. The CDR3 is 13 amino acids. Germline trimming cut 7 bases from V and 10 bases from J; bases unmatched to any gene: 10. Germline V gene lookup returns CDR1 MNHEY and CDR2 SVGAGI.

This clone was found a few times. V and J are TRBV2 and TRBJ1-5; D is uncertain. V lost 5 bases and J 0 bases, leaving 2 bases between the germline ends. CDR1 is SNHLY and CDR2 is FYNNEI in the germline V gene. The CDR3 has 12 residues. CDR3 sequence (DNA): TGTGCCAGCAGTCCTAGCAATCAGCCCCAGCATTTT. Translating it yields CASSPSNQPQHF.

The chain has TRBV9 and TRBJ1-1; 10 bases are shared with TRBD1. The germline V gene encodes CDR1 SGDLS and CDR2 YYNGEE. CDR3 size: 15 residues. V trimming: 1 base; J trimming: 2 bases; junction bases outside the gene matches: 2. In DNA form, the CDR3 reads TGTGCCAGCAGCGTATGGACAGGGGGAAACACTGAAGCTTTCTTT. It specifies CASSVWTGGNTEAFF.

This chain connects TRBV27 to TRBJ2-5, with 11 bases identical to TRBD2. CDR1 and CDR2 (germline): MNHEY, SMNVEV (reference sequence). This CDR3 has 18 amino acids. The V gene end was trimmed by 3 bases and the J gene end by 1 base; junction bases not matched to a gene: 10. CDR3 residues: CASSFSSGGPPLQETQYF. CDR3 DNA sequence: TGTGCCAGCAGTTTTTCTAGCGGGGGGCCTCCCCTCCAAGAGACCCAGTACTTC.

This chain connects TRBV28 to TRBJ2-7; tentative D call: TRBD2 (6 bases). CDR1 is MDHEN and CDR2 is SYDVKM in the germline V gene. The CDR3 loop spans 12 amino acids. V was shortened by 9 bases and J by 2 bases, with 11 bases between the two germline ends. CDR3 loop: CASAGLPYEQYF. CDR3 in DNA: TGTGCCAGTGCGGGGCTCCCCTACGAGCAGTACTTC.

The CDR3 region has the DNA TGTGCCAGCAGTGAAGGGACAGGCGGGAACACTGAAGCTTTCTTT. Protein product: CASSEGTGGNTEAFF. This sequence joins TRBV6-1 and TRBJ1-1; TRBD1 aligns across 7 bases. The CDR3 is 15 amino acids. With V trimmed by 1 base and J by 1 base, 3 bases remained unmatched. In germline, CDR1 is MNHNS, CDR2 SASEGT.

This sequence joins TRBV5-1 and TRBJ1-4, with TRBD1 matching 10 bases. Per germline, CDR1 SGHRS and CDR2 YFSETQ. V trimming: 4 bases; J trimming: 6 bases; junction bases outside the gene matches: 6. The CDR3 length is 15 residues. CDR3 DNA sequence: TGCGCCAGCAGCAGAAGTGGGACAGGGGATGAAAAACTGTTTTTT. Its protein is CASSRSGTGDEKLFF.

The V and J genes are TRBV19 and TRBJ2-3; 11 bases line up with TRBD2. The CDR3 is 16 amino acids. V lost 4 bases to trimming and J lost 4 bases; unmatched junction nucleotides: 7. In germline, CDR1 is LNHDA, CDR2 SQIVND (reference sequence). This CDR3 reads CASSTVGTSGSDTQYF. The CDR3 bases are TGTGCCAGTAGTACGGTGGGGACTAGCGGCTCAGATACGCAGTATTTT.

The DNA of the CDR3 is TGCGCCAGCAGCCCCCGGGACGATTACAATCAGCCCCAGCATTTT. Amino acids: CASSPRDDYNQPQHF. J is TRBJ1-5 and V is TRBV4-1, with a possible D match to TRBD1 (5 bases). From germline, CDR1 is MGHRA and CDR2 YSYEKL. V lost 4 bases to trimming and J lost 3 bases, with 13 bases between them. The CDR3 is 15 amino acids.

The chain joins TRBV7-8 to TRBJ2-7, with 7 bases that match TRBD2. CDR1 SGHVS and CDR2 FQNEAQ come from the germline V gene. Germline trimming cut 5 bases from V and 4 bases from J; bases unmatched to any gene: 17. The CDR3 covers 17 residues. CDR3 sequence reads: CASSTSPGGAGLYEQYF. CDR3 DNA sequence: TGTGCCAGCAGCACTTCCCCGGGGGGAGCGGGGCTATACGAGCAGTACTTC.